A selection of T cell receptor beta chains follows, all from one sample in a study of blood T cell repertoires in COVID-19. The method was immunoSEQ multiplex PCR; TCRdb's version includes in-frame clones alone and lacks a portion of them. Of around 130,000 clones in the sample, 86% were seen once. Input material: peripheral blood. The receptors shown here come from a man aged 40-49 years with acute or convalescent COVID-19. CDR3s include the opening cysteine and the closing phenylalanine or tryptophan. A D gene is named only where the DNA matches it firmly. Expanded clones are given a class, and other clones once, few, many or no size at all.

d_gene,j_gene,v_gene,abundance,CDR3aa,CDR3nt
NA,TRBJ1-1,TRBV18,NA,CASSPLSGNTEAFF,TGTGCCAGCTCACCACTTTCGGGGAACACTGAAGCTTTCTTT
TRBD2,TRBJ2-3,TRBV5-4,NA,CASSPSGVRNTQYF,TGTGCCAGCAGCCCTAGCGGAGTGAGGAATACGCAGTATTTT
TRBD2,TRBJ2-5,TRBV5-4,NA,CASSYSGGDQETQYF,TGTGCCAGCAGCTATAGCGGGGGGGACCAAGAGACCCAGTACTTC
TRBD2,TRBJ2-3,TRBV5-4,NA,CASSPGLAGTDTQYF,TGTGCCAGCAGCCCGGGACTAGCGGGCACAGATACGCAGTATTTT
TRBD2,TRBJ2-2,TRBV24-1,NA,CATGLTNTGELFF,TGTGCCACGGGACTAACGAACACCGGGGAGCTGTTTTTT
NA,TRBJ2-1,TRBV10-2,NA,CASSEVPLVGATGFNEQFF,TGCGCCAGCAGTGAAGTCCCACTAGTAGGTGCCACAGGGTTCAATGAGCAGTTCTTC
TRBD2,TRBJ2-3,TRBV12-5,NA,CASGFMVAGGAQYF,TGTGCTAGTGGTTTTATGGTAGCGGGGGGCGCGCAGTATTTT
TRBD1,TRBJ1-2,TRBV19,NA,CASSARDRVSNGYTF,TGTGCCAGTAGTGCGCGGGACAGGGTTTCAAATGGCTACACCTTC
TRBD1,TRBJ1-4,TRBV5-1,NA,CASSFWTGVNEKLFF,TGCGCCAGCAGCTTCTGGACAGGCGTCAATGAAAAACTGTTTTTT
NA,TRBJ1-4,TRBV6-6,NA,CASTPATNEKLFF,TGTGCCAGCACTCCAGCAACTAATGAAAAACTGTTTTTT
NA,TRBJ2-1,TRBV3-1/TRBV3-2,NA,CASSQVGQAYNEQFF,TGTGCCAGCAGCCAAGTGGGACAAGCCTACAATGAGCAGTTCTTC
NA,TRBJ2-7,TRBV18,NA,CASSSTTRRGTYEQYF,TGTGCCAGCTCATCAACGACTAGGAGGGGAACCTACGAGCAGTACTTC
NA,TRBJ2-3,TRBV18,NA,CASSPLVAGTDTQYF,TGTGCCAGCTCACCGTTGGTAGCGGGCACAGATACGCAGTATTTT
NA,TRBJ1-4,TRBV15,NA,CATSRDSNEKLFF,TGTGCCACCAGCAGAGACAGTAATGAAAAACTGTTTTTT
NA,TRBJ1-2,TRBV12-3/TRBV12-4,once,CASSLGSDSGYTF,TGTGCCAGCAGTTTAGGGTCAGACTCGGGCTACACCTTC
NA,TRBJ1-1,TRBV10-2,once,CASSARWGGDTEAFF,TGCGCCAGCAGTGCACGGTGGGGGGGCGACACTGAAGCTTTCTTT
TRBD2,TRBJ2-1,TRBV5-1,NA,CASSLGTTRYEQFF,TGCGCCAGCAGCTTAGGGACTACTCGATATGAGCAGTTCTTC
TRBD1,TRBJ1-2,TRBV30,NA,CAWSEGMAGGQGGYTF,TGTGCCTGGAGCGAAGGGATGGCAGGGGGGCAGGGTGGCTACACCTTC
NA,TRBJ2-4,TRBV5-1,NA,CASSETGSSIQYF,TGCGCCAGCAGCGAAACAGGATCCAGCATTCAGTACTTC
NA,TRBJ1-5,TRBV2,few,CASSEARGGEQPQHF,TGTGCCAGCAGTGAAGCGAGGGGGGGAGAACAGCCCCAGCATTTT
NA,TRBJ1-4,TRBV30,NA,CAWSVGSFNEKLFF,TGTGCCTGGAGTGTGGGCTCCTTTAATGAAAAACTGTTTTTT
NA,TRBJ1-1,TRBV10-3,NA,CAIRPTSEGTEAFF,TGTGCCATCAGACCTACTTCGGAGGGCACTGAAGCTTTCTTT
TRBD1,TRBJ1-1,TRBV6-5,NA,CASINRGEAEAFF,TGTGCCAGCATTAACAGGGGTGAGGCCGAAGCTTTCTTT
TRBD1,TRBJ1-2,TRBV30,NA,CAWRRTGTGYTF,TGTGCCTGGAGGAGGACAGGCACTGGCTACACCTTC
TRBD2,TRBJ2-3,TRBV5-1,once,CASNLMTSRHTDTQYF,TGCGCCAGCAACCTCATGACTAGCAGACACACAGATACGCAGTATTTT
TRBD2,TRBJ2-7,TRBV3-1/TRBV3-2,NA,CASSQVGGEQYF,TGTGCCAGCAGCCAAGTGGGAGGGGAGCAGTACTTC
NA,TRBJ2-1,TRBV4-1,NA,CASSQGLYNEQFF,TGCGCCAGCAGCCAAGGACTCTACAATGAGCAGTTCTTC
NA,TRBJ1-2,TRBV20-1,NA,CSASNIQGSGYTF,TGCAGTGCTAGTAACATACAGGGAAGCGGCTACACCTTC
NA,TRBJ1-1,TRBV5-4,NA,CASSWSGMDTEAFF,TGTGCCAGCAGCTGGTCGGGTATGGACACTGAAGCTTTCTTT
NA,TRBJ1-1,TRBV7-9,NA,CASSLPGANTEAFF,TGTGCCAGCAGCTTACCAGGGGCGAACACTGAAGCTTTCTTT
NA,TRBJ2-1,TRBV30,NA,CAWSRGTVHNEQFF,TGTGCCTGGAGTCGGGGGACAGTTCACAATGAGCAGTTCTTC
NA,TRBJ1-1,TRBV11-2,once,CASSTRQGGTEAFF,TGTGCCAGCAGCACACGTCAGGGAGGGACTGAAGCTTTCTTT
NA,TRBJ2-5,TRBV7-9,NA,CASSPPPGWVETQYF,TGTGCCAGCAGCCCACCTCCGGGATGGGTAGAGACCCAGTACTTC
NA,TRBJ2-6,TRBV4-1,NA,CASSPNRVSGANVLTF,TGCGCCAGCAGCCCTAACAGGGTTTCTGGGGCCAACGTCCTGACTTTC
TRBD1,TRBJ2-6,TRBV30,few,CAWSTGTGRIAGANVLTF,TGTGCCTGGAGTACCGGGACAGGGAGGATAGCTGGGGCCAACGTCCTGACTTTC
TRBD1,TRBJ1-2,TRBV18,NA,CASSPIGQGAEGYTF,TGTGCCAGCTCACCAATCGGACAGGGGGCTGAGGGCTACACCTTC
NA,TRBJ1-6,TRBV19,once,CASSYDRSPLHF,TGTGCCAGTAGTTACGATCGGTCGCCCCTCCACTTT
TRBD2,TRBJ2-3,TRBV15,few,CATSSKGLTTDTQYF,TGTGCCACCAGCAGTAAGGGACTAACCACAGATACGCAGTATTTT
NA,TRBJ1-3,TRBV30,once,CAWTLRGNPSGNTIYF,TGTGCCTGGACGCTTAGAGGGAACCCCTCTGGAAACACCATATATTTT
NA,TRBJ2-7,TRBV27,NA,CASSPTGGEQYF,TGTGCCAGCAGCCCAACCGGGGGCGAGCAGTACTTC
TRBD1,TRBJ2-5,TRBV3-1/TRBV3-2,NA,CASSYGTGGIVETQYF,TGTGCCAGCAGCTATGGGACAGGGGGCATAGTAGAGACCCAGTACTTC
TRBD1,TRBJ2-5,TRBV5-1,NA,CASSLGQGGPQETQYF,TGCGCCAGCAGCTTGGGACAGGGGGGACCCCAAGAGACCCAGTACTTC
NA,TRBJ1-1,TRBV4-1,NA,CASSQAGGRGSTEAFF,TGCGCCAGCAGCCAAGCGGGCGGCAGGGGTTCCACTGAAGCTTTCTTT
TRBD1,TRBJ1-5,TRBV6-5,NA,CASRKTGTGQPQHF,TGTGCCAGCAGGAAGACAGGGACAGGGCAGCCCCAGCATTTT
NA,TRBJ1-1,TRBV4-3,once,CASSQGGEAFF,TGCGCCAGCAGCCAAGGTGGCGAAGCTTTCTTT
NA,TRBJ1-2,TRBV19,NA,CASSIWPGNYGYTF,TGTGCCAGTAGTATCTGGCCGGGGAACTATGGCTACACCTTC
TRBD2,TRBJ2-7,TRBV5-6,once,CASSLLAGPYEQYF,TGTGCCAGCAGCTTACTAGCGGGACCCTACGAGCAGTACTTC
TRBD1,TRBJ1-1,TRBV5-1,NA,CASSATGVNTEAFF,TGCGCCAGCAGCGCCACAGGGGTTAACACTGAAGCTTTCTTT
NA,TRBJ2-1,TRBV7-9,many,CASSSGQNADNEQFF,TGTGCCAGCAGCAGTGGACAGAATGCAGACAATGAGCAGTTCTTC
NA,TRBJ1-5,TRBV6-2/TRBV6-3,NA,CASSYSGTPGQHF,TGTGCCAGCAGTTACAGTGGAACCCCAGGTCAGCATTTT
TRBD1,TRBJ1-6,TRBV5-1,NA,CASSLAGTGGTAYNSPLHF,TGCGCCAGCAGCTTGGCGGGGACAGGGGGTACGGCCTATAATTCACCCCTCCACTTT
NA,TRBJ1-3,TRBV29-1,NA,CSVHSGNTIYF,TGCAGCGTCCACTCTGGAAACACCATATATTTT
TRBD1,TRBJ1-3,TRBV4-1,NA,CASSQAGGSGNTIYF,TGCGCCAGCAGCCAAGCAGGGGGCTCTGGAAACACCATATATTTT
NA,TRBJ2-1,TRBV19,NA,CASNSEVQADEQFF,TGTGCCAGTAATTCGGAGGTCCAGGCCGATGAGCAGTTCTTC
NA,TRBJ2-7,TRBV11-3,few,CASSLASGPSYEQYF,TGTGCCAGCAGCTTAGCTTCAGGTCCCTCCTACGAGCAGTACTTC
TRBD1,TRBJ1-2,TRBV19,NA,CASSIRQGAKGYGYTF,TGTGCCAGTAGTATAAGGCAGGGGGCGAAGGGCTATGGCTACACCTTC
TRBD1,TRBJ1-5,TRBV6-5,NA,CASRVTGQGSGPQHF,TGTGCCAGCAGGGTCACGGGACAGGGTTCTGGGCCCCAGCATTTT
NA,TRBJ1-1,TRBV10-3,NA,CAISLDPGRNTEAFF,TGTGCCATCTCACTTGATCCGGGGAGGAACACTGAAGCTTTCTTT
TRBD1,TRBJ1-1,TRBV6-2/TRBV6-3,NA,CASSATGQRAFF,TGTGCCAGCAGTGCGACGGGACAGAGGGCTTTCTTT